The source of this TCR beta chain is a study of cytomegalovirus exposure and HLA in healthy donors. Regarding the study as a whole: As was reported, the HLA-A and HLA-B alleles of most subjects were accurately predicted from TCR beta sequences. Using a false discovery rate of 0.05, a later analysis showed that 15,000 to 20,000 TCR beta sequences were associated with HLA alleles. A missense DCLRE1C variant was associated with V- and J-gene trimming of TCR beta chains in a later analysis, and an independent cohort replicated the association. Across all donors, roughly uniform sequencing depth was an assumption of the presence/absence analyses.

The CDR3 consists of 16 residues. Trimming took 0 bases from V and 0 from J; bases not matched to a gene: 2. Germline lookup yields CDR1 MNHEY and CDR2 SVGAGI. As for this clone: Its antigen is as yet unknown.

60 Vbeta and 13 Jbeta primers were used in PCR. Using immunoSEQ multiplex PCR, the repertoire was profiled, and TCRdb retains in-frame clones only, with some absent. Of 100,000 to 150,000 clones listed, approximately 86% are singletons. This chain connects TRBV6-5 to TRBJ1-1, with 9 bases matching TRBD1. Sequencing was performed on PBMCs. This receptor was obtained from a boy aged 10-17 years in good health and CMV-seronegative. The CDR3 nucleotides read TGTGCCAGCAGTTACTCGACAGGGGGTGTGAACACTGAAGCTTTCTTT. The encoded protein is CASSYSTGGVNTEAFF.